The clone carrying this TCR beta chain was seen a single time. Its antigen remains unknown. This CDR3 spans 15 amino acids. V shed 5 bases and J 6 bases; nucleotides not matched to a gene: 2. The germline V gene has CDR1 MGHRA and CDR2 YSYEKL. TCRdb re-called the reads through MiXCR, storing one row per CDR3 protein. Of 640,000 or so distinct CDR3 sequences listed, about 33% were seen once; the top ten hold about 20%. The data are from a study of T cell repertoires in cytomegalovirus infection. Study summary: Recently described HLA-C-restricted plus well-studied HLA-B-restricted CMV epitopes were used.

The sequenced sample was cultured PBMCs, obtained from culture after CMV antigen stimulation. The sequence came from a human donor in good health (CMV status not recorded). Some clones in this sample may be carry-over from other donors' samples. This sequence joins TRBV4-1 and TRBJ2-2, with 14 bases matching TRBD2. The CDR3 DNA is TGCGCCAGCAGCACGGGACTAGCGGGAGCCGGGGAGCTGTTTTTT. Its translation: CASSTGLAGAGELFF.